Listed below are T cell receptor beta chains from one sample, sequenced in a study of shared clonotypes between healthy human individuals. Repertoires were generated with immunoSEQ multiplex PCR, while TCRdb's copy carries only in-frame clones and drops some. The sample includes around 650,000 clones, around 96% seen only once; the top ten take about 0.11%. Sequences were obtained from naive CD8+ T cells sorted from blood. These TCRs come from a woman aged 30 to 39 in good health. Each CDR3 is given with its conserved first and last residue. A D gene is named only where the DNA matches it firmly. Where a row states a size, it is once, few, many or the class of an expanded clone; other rows omit it.

TRBJ2-1	.	TRBV19	.	CASSTSVGEQFF	TGTGCCAGTAGTACCAGCGTGGGTGAGCAGTTCTTC
TRBJ2-2	.	TRBV5-6	.	CASSFNTGELFF	TGTGCCAGCAGCTTTAACACCGGGGAGCTGTTTTTT
TRBJ2-7	.	TRBV5-1	.	CASSWTPSPGPSTDEQYF	TGCGCCAGCAGCTGGACCCCCTCTCCGGGACCCTCAACGGACGAGCAGTACTTC
TRBJ1-4	.	TRBV10-3	.	CAISDGGSNEKLFF	TGTGCCATCAGTGACGGGGGGAGTAATGAAAAACTGTTTTTT
TRBJ2-2	.	TRBV4-2	.	CASSQRGLTPGELFF	TGTGCCAGCAGCCAGAGGGGACTGACACCCGGGGAGCTGTTTTTT
TRBJ2-7	TRBD1	TRBV10-2	.	CAILGTGDYEQYF	TGCGCCATCCTCGGGACAGGGGACTACGAGCAGTACTTC
TRBJ2-3	TRBD2	TRBV14	.	CASSQDGGLAGGPAADTQYF	TGTGCCAGCAGCCAAGATGGGGGACTAGCGGGAGGGCCCGCGGCAGATACGCAGTATTTT
TRBJ1-2	TRBD1	TRBV28	.	CASSPDRGGYGYTF	TGTGCCAGCAGTCCCGACAGGGGTGGATATGGCTACACCTTC
TRBJ2-1	.	TRBV28	.	CASSLVGSSYEQFF	TGTGCCAGCAGTTTGGTCGGGAGCTCGTATGAGCAGTTCTTC
TRBJ2-1	TRBD2	TRBV6-4	.	CASSGTSGSLEQFF	TGTGCCAGCAGCGGGACTAGCGGGTCTCTTGAGCAGTTCTTC
TRBJ2-1	.	TRBV28	.	CASSPVGLGHNEQFF	TGTGCCAGCAGTCCCGTGGGGCTCGGTCACAATGAGCAGTTCTTC
TRBJ2-7	.	TRBV28	.	CASSDDPGPPPYEQYF	TGTGCCAGCAGTGACGATCCGGGGCCCCCTCCTTACGAGCAGTACTTC
TRBJ2-7	TRBD1	TRBV7-8	.	CASSLKLGTGSEQYF	TGTGCCAGCAGCCTAAAACTCGGGACAGGGTCCGAGCAGTACTTC
TRBJ2-7	TRBD2	TRBV28	.	CASSFLGGGGARQYF	TGTGCCAGCAGTTTCCTTGGCGGGGGTGGGGCTCGACAGTACTTC
TRBJ2-2	.	TRBV28	.	CASSRDQEENTGELFF	TGTGCCAGCAGCCGGGACCAGGAGGAAAACACCGGGGAGCTGTTTTTT
TRBJ2-7	.	TRBV28	once	CASSFLNGNLQSNYEQYF	TGTGCCAGCAGTTTTCTGAACGGAAACCTACAATCCAACTACGAGCAGTACTTC
TRBJ2-6	.	TRBV30	.	CAVDRFTVSGANVLTF	TGTGCCGTGGACAGATTCACCGTCTCTGGGGCCAACGTCCTGACTTTC
TRBJ1-1	TRBD1	TRBV19	.	CASSIGDRGNTEAFF	TGTGCCAGTAGTATAGGCGACAGGGGGAACACTGAAGCTTTCTTT